This TCR beta chain came from a study of cytomegalovirus exposure and HLA in healthy donors. Across the study: The Caucasian-associated ancestry cluster contained around four fifths of the 398 genotyped donors.

The PCR used 60 Vbeta and 13 Jbeta primers. Sequencing used immunoSEQ multiplex PCR; TCRdb keeps in-frame clones, though not all of them. The table includes tens of thousands of clones, under 70% detected once. This CDR3 spans 14 amino acids. The germline V and J ends were trimmed by 7 bases and 1 base, with 13 bases remaining between them. In germline, CDR1 is MNHNS, CDR2 SASEGT. Donors likely had unrecorded immune exposures despite being nominally healthy when sampled. The sequence came from a woman in her forties or fifties in good health and CMV-seropositive. The chain employs TRBV6-1 and TRBJ1-1, with a weak D call TRBD1 (6 bases). Sequenced sample: PBMCs. The CDR3 DNA follows: TGTGCCAGCAAAAACAGGGTGGGGAACACTGAAGCTTTCTTT. Translation: CASKNRVGNTEAFF.